The subject of this entry is one T cell receptor (beta chain). No conserved phenylalanine or tryptophan ends this CDR3, so it is likely a read error. Because the CDR3's place on the DNA is in doubt, the DNA is left out and the CDR3 is given as listed by TCRdb. The source of the sample is a study of control samples from healthy donors and cancer patients. Assay: immunoSEQ multiplex PCR; the TCRdb copy retains only in-frame clones and omits some. This table has roughly 100,000 clones, roughly 89% appearing once. The CDR3 is 12 amino acids in total, end residues counted. The germline CDR1 and CDR2 sequences are GTSNPN and SVGIG (reference sequence).

The sample consisted of PBMCs. The gene calls are TRBV30 and TRBJ2-7; the table's D call, TRBD1, was not checked against the DNA. This sequence was found in a man between 60 and 70 years old with lung cancer. The CDR3 reads CAWSMATGRISI.